This record looks at one T cell receptor beta chain sequence and its context. Its cognate antigen has yet to be identified. No base-level quality is on record; no much larger clone is a single base apart. The source of the sample is a study of technical replicates of blood from several donors (dated by TCRdb to 2016 to 2017). To prepare the library, the immunoSEQ multiplex PCR assay was applied. Entries here come from immuneACCESS through TCRdb and include only in-frame sequences with V and J called. Some clones fail to appear in such tables; in the studies checked, an unresolved V gene covers under half of the shortfall, and the cause of the remainder is unknown. The sample contains about 56,000 clones, around 93% of them found a single time. About 4.5% of the sample lies in the top ten. For CDR1 and CDR2, the germline V gene lists SNHLY and FYNNEI. The CDR3, from cysteine to phenylalanine, totals 16 residues. Only CDR3 DNA remains: 48 bases, in frame from the first base. For this chain, trimming is 3 bases at the V end and 5 bases at the J end, and the number of junction bases without a gene match is 8.

The rearranged chain carries TRBV2 and TRBJ2-1, with TRBD2 identical over 9 junction bases. The TCR sequence derives from a human donor in good health. Some clones in this sample may be carry-over from other donors' samples. Sequences were obtained from PBMCs. The sequence in DNA is TGTGCCAGCAGTGATCATGGGGTAGCGGGGGACAATGAGCAGTTCTTC. Translation gives CASSDHGVAGDNEQFF.